This T cell receptor beta chain was identified during a study of response to subunit inactivated influenza vaccine. Points on this clonotype: As yet, its antigen is unknown.

TCRdb re-analysed the RT-PCR reads in MiXCR, keeping a single row per CDR3 protein. Among approximately 500,000 distinct CDR3 sequences listed, approximately 24% were seen once. The V gene lost 6 bases and the J gene lost 3 bases, with 15 bases spanning the gap. The CDR3 has 15 amino acids. Germline V gene sequence: CDR1 MNHNS, CDR2 SASEGT. Points from the study as a whole: T cells newly recruited by each seasonal influenza vaccination are few, the authors suggested.

The same specimen was also included in a second study, on T cells expressing NK-cell markers. That investigation notes: It was by 5'RACE template switching with UMIs that TCR beta cDNA was made. Beta-chain profiling covered CD3+CD56+NKG2C+, CD3+CD56+NKG2C- and CD3+CD56-NKG2C+ sorted subsets. Seven of the eight sequenced donors were classified as HCMV-seropositive, and one was classified as seronegative. Among a few donors, these clonotypes also ranked first in the CD3+CD56-NKG2C+ fraction.

The starting material was CD4+ T cells sorted from PBMCs, obtained about 13 days after vaccination. The origin of this receptor is a man in his fifties or sixties who received an inactivated influenza vaccine. This sequence joins TRBV6-1 and TRBJ2-1; the D gene could be TRBD1 or TRBD2 (5 bases each). The CDR3 nucleotides are TGTGCCAGCAGGGATACGGGACCAAACTACAATGAGCAGTTCTTC. Amino acids: CASRDTGPNYNEQFF.